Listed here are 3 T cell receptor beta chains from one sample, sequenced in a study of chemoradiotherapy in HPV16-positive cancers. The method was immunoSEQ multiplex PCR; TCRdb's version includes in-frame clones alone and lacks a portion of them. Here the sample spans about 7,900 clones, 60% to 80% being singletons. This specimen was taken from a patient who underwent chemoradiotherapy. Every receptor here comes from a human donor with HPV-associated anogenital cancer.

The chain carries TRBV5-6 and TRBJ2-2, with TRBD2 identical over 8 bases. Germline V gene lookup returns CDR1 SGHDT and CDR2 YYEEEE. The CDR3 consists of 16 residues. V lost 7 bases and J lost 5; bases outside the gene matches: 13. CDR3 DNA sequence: TGTGCCAGCCGAATGATGGAACTAGCGGATACCGGGGAGCTGTTTTTT. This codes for CASRMMELADTGELFF. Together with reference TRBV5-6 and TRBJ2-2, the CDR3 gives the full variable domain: DAGVTQSPTHLIKTRGQQVTLRCSPKSGHDTVSWYQQALGQGPQFIFQYYEEEERQRGNFPDRFSGHQFPNYSSELNVNALLLGDSALYLCASRMMELADTGELFFGEGSRLTVL.

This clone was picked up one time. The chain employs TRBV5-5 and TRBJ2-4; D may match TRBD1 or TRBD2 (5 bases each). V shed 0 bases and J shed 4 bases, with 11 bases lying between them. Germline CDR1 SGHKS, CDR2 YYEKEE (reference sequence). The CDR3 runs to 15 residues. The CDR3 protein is CASSLEVGVKNIQYF. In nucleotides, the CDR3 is TGTGCCAGCAGCTTGGAAGTGGGGGTGAAAAACATTCAGTACTTC.

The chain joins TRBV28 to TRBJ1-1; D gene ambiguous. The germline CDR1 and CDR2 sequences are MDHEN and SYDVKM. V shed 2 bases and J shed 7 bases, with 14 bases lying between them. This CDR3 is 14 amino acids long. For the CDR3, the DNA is TGTGCCAGCAGTTTAGAGTTGCACCTGGGTGAAGCTTTCTTT. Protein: CASSLELHLGEAFF. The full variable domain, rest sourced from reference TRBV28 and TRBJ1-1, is DVKVTQSSRYLVKRTGEKVFLECVQDMDHENMFWYRQDPGLGLRLIYFSYDVKMKEKGDIPEGYSVSREKKERFSLILESASTNQTSMYLCASSLELHLGEAFFGQGTRLTVV.